Each of the 32 T cell receptor beta chains below was sequenced from the same sample in a study of identical twins. One entry per CDR3 protein, called by TCRdb with MiXCR from the 5' RACE reads. The data hold about 240,000 distinct CDR3 sequences, with roughly 10% observed a single time. The sequenced material came from memory T cells sorted from blood. All receptors come from a man aged 50 to 59 in good health.

This clonotype has a single count. The V and J genes are TRBV11-2 and TRBJ2-5, with 8 bases aligning to TRBD2. V lost 2 bases to trimming and J lost 5 bases; unmatched junction nucleotides: 10. Germline CDR1 reads SGHAT; CDR2 reads FQNNGV. The CDR3 is made up of 16 amino acids. CDR3 sequence: CASSLQLAAPSETQYF. The CDR3 DNA sequence: TGTGCCAGCAGCTTACAACTAGCGGCTCCAAGTGAGACCCAGTACTTC.

This chain connects TRBV2 to TRBJ1-1; TRBD1 is a possible D gene (6 bases). V lost 4 bases, J lost 0 bases, and 15 bases lay in between. The CDR3 runs to 16 residues. Germline V gene sequence: CDR1 SNHLY, CDR2 FYNNEI. In DNA, the CDR3 is TGTGCCAGCAGTGTGTCGAGAGGGACACTGAACACTGAAGCTTTCTTT. This encodes CASSVSRGTLNTEAFF.

This clonotype was counted once. Possible read error: a much larger clone is one base away. This rearrangement joins TRBV24-1 to TRBJ2-7, with 8 bases that match TRBD1. This CDR3 contains 12 residues. From germline, CDR1 is KGHDR and CDR2 SFDVKD. Trimming cost V 10 bases and J 9 bases; bases outside gene matches: 10. CDR3 residues: CATGTGSNVQYF. The CDR3 coding sequence is TGTGCCACGGGGACAGGTTCCAACGTGCAGTACTTC.

This clonotype was picked up many times. The chain recombines TRBV10-3 with TRBJ2-7; the D is unclear. Germline CDR1 is ENHRY and CDR2 is SYGVKD. The CDR3 loop spans 12 amino acids. V lost 4 bases to trimming and J lost 11 bases, with 15 bases between them. CDR3 in DNA: TGTGCCATCAGTGTGGGCCAGCCCGCTAAGTACTTC. This gives the protein CAISVGQPAKYF.

This clonotype was recorded at least ten times. The chain joins TRBV25-1 to TRBJ2-4; D gene uncertain. The CDR3 spans 9 residues. The germline gives CDR1 MGHDK, CDR2 SYGVNS. This chain's CDR3 is CAETNIQYF. The CDR3 DNA is TGTGCGGAGACAAACATTCAGTACTTC.

This clonotype was seen ten or more times. The V call is TRBV19, the J call TRBJ1-1; no clear D. Trimming shortened V by 2 bases and J by 0 bases, and 7 bases separated the two germline ends. Germline CDR1 and CDR2: LNHDA and SQIVND (reference sequence). The CDR3 is 14 amino acids. The CDR3 bases are TGTGCCAGTAGTATAACGGGGTTGAACACTGAAGCTTTCTTT. Translating it yields CASSITGLNTEAFF.

This clonotype came up many times. The CDR3 DNA reads TGTGCCAGCAGCTTAAACAGGGGGCTCTATGGCTACACCTTC. It codes for CASSLNRGLYGYTF. The chain has TRBV5-5 and TRBJ1-2, with 9 bases matching TRBD1. The CDR3 has 14 amino acids. The V gene's germline CDR1 is SGHKS and CDR2 YYEKEE (reference sequence). The V gene end was trimmed by 2 bases and the J gene end by 4 bases; junction bases not matched to a gene: 3.

The table lists this clonotype with many counts. The V and J genes are TRBV28 and TRBJ2-5; 9 positions agree with TRBD2. Germline V gives CDR1 MDHEN, CDR2 SYDVKM. CDR3 size: 15 residues. V lost 5 bases and J lost 5; bases outside the gene matches: 9. In DNA, the CDR3 is TGTGCCAGCAGTCCCCTAGCGGGAACGGGTGAGACCCAGTACTTC. Amino acids: CASSPLAGTGETQYF.

This clonotype was picked up a small number of times. For the CDR3, the DNA is TGCGCCAGCGGACCAGGGGTTGCTGGGGCCAACGTCCTGACTTTC. Amino acid sequence: CASGPGVAGANVLTF. This chain connects TRBV4-1 to TRBJ2-6, with TRBD1 as a possible D gene (6 bases). This CDR3 contains 15 residues. The germline V and J ends were trimmed by 8 bases and 2 bases, with 13 bases remaining between them. Germline V gene sequence: CDR1 MGHRA, CDR2 YSYEKL.

Ten or more counts support this clonotype. The gene calls are TRBV3-1 and TRBJ1-4; a possible D gene is TRBD1 (6 bases). V was trimmed by 0 bases and J by 7 bases, leaving 12 bases between them. CDR1 and CDR2 (germline): LGHDT, YNNKEL (reference sequence). The CDR3 contains 15 residues. CDR3 sequence (DNA): TGTGCCAGCAGCCAAGACTTACAGGGAAGTGAAAAACTGTTTTTT. It specifies CASSQDLQGSEKLFF.

This rearrangement joins TRBV18 to TRBJ2-7; no clear D. The CDR3 consists of 14 residues. Germline V gene sequence: CDR1 KGHSH, CDR2 LQKENI. Trimming removed 6 bases from V and 2 bases from J, with 14 bases in between. The DNA of the CDR3 is TGTGCCAGCTCTCTTGGGGTGACGACCTACGAGCAGTACTTC. Protein product: CASSLGVTTYEQYF.

This clonotype was seen many times. CDR3 region: CASTSLGGQTSYEQYF. The CDR3 nucleotides are TGTGCCAGCACCTCCCTGGGGGGGCAAACTTCCTACGAGCAGTACTTC. The chain has TRBV12-3 or TRBV12-4 and TRBJ2-7; tentatively, D is TRBD2 (7 bases). Trimming left V 7 bases short and J 1 base short, with 20 bases between. This CDR3 spans 16 amino acids.

This clonotype was picked up many times. V and J are TRBV5-1 and TRBJ1-4; maybe TRBD1 (5 bases). Per the germline V gene, CDR1 is SGHRS and CDR2 is YFSETQ. The CDR3 spans 16 residues. V was shortened by 9 bases and J by 8 bases, with 26 bases between the two germline ends. The CDR3: CATQFQQAQGCEKLFF. In DNA form, the CDR3 reads TGCGCCACCCAGTTCCAACAGGCTCAAGGGTGCGAAAAACTGTTTTTT.

This clonotype was found a few times. The junction does not match germline at one end; this may be a read error. V is TRBV5-4 and J is TRBJ2-4, with D possibly being TRBD1 or TRBD2 (6 bases each). The CDR3 covers 15 residues. The germline gives CDR1 SGHNT, CDR2 YYREEE (reference sequence). The CDR3 coding sequence is TGTGCCAGCAGCTTGCGGAGGGGGGCCAAAAACTTTCAGTACTTC. It is translated as CASSLRRGAKNFQYF.

This clonotype came up a few times. This rearrangement joins TRBV6-5 to TRBJ2-3; 8 positions match TRBD2. V shed 0 bases and J 6 bases; nucleotides not matched to a gene: 11. CDR1 MNHEY and CDR2 SVGAGI come from the germline V gene. This CDR3 comprises 17 residues. CDR3 protein: CASSYSSPGGITDTQYF. Here the CDR3 DNA reads TGTGCCAGCAGTTACTCCTCCCCGGGAGGGATTACTGATACGCAGTATTTT.

This clonotype came up many times. The V and J genes are TRBV19 and TRBJ2-3; maybe TRBD1 (6 bases). CDR3 length equals 16 residues. Deletions cut 3 bases from V and 2 bases from J, with 15 bases between. Germline V gene lookup returns CDR1 LNHDA and CDR2 SQIVND (reference sequence). For the CDR3, the DNA is TGTGCCAGTAGTATCCCAGGACAGCGTCTCACAGATACGCAGTATTTT. Protein sequence: CASSIPGQRLTDTQYF.

The chain carries TRBV30 and TRBJ2-1; 11 nucleotides agree with TRBD1. Trimming removed 8 bases from V and 4 bases from J; junction bases left unmatched: 13. CDR1 is GTSNPN, CDR2 SVGIG, per germline (reference sequence). The CDR3 is made up of 16 amino acids. CDR3 sequence reads: CARSGQGAYAYNEQFF. The CDR3 region has the DNA TGTGCCCGCAGTGGACAGGGGGCTTACGCGTACAATGAGCAGTTCTTC. Full variable domain (remainder filled in from reference TRBV30 and TRBJ2-1): SQTIHQWPATLVQPVGSPLSLECTVEGTSNPNLYWYRQAAGRGLQLLFYSVGIGQISSEVPQNLSASRPQDRQFILSSKKLLLSDSGFYLCARSGQGAYAYNEQFFGPGTRLTVL.

This clonotype came up a few times. The gene calls are TRBV29-1 and TRBJ2-5; TRBD1 aligns across 7 bases. This CDR3 region has 14 residues. Germline CDR1 reads SQVTM; CDR2 reads ANQGSEA. V lost 4 bases to trimming and J lost 5 bases; unmatched junction nucleotides: 10. This CDR3 reads CSVGTPGGRETQYF. The CDR3 region has the DNA TGCAGCGTTGGTACCCCAGGGGGTCGGGAGACCCAGTACTTC.

This clonotype was detected ten times or more. This chain links TRBV5-6 with TRBJ2-7, with no clear D. Germline V lookup: CDR1 SGHDT, CDR2 YYEEEE. Trimming took off 1 base at V and 0 bases at J, with 14 bases between the two ends. The CDR3 is 16 residues long. The CDR3 DNA reads as TGTGCCAGCAGCTTGTGGCCGGGCCTATCCTCCTACGAGCAGTACTTC. Translation: CASSLWPGLSSYEQYF. Supplemented by reference TRBV5-6 and TRBJ2-7, the full variable domain reads DAGVTQSPTHLIKTRGQQVTLRCSPKSGHDTVSWYQQALGQGPQFIFQYYEEEERQRGNFPDRFSGHQFPNYSSELNVNALLLGDSALYLCASSLWPGLSSYEQYFGPGTRLTVT.

This clonotype was picked up many times. V usage is TRBV10-3 and J usage is TRBJ2-1, with 14 bases aligning to TRBD2. The V and J ends lost 6 bases and 15 bases, in that order; junction bases with no gene match: 7. In germline, CDR1 is ENHRY, CDR2 SYGVKD. The CDR3 totals 13 residues. The CDR3 DNA reads as TGTGCCATCAGCCAGACTAGCGGGGGGGATTCGTTCTTC. As protein: CAISQTSGGDSFF.

This clonotype was recorded many times. This chain connects TRBV25-1 to TRBJ2-4, with TRBD2 matching over 8 bases. With V trimmed by 6 bases and J by 5 bases, 3 bases remained unmatched. The CDR3 is made up of 13 amino acids. Germline CDR1 is MGHDK and CDR2 is SYGVNS. This CDR3 is CASRDGGENIQYF. The CDR3 nucleotides are TGTGCCAGCAGGGACGGGGGGGAAAACATTCAGTACTTC.

Ten or more counts support this clonotype. The chain combines TRBV10-3 with TRBJ1-4, with a weak D call TRBD1 (6 bases). This CDR3 region has 14 residues. Trimming left V 5 bases short and J 5 bases short, with 12 bases between. Germline assignment: CDR1 ENHRY and CDR2 SYGVKD. The CDR3 bases are TGTGCCATCAGTAAACAGGGAATGAATGAAAAACTGTTTTTT. Its translation is CAISKQGMNEKLFF.

This clonotype was counted at least ten times. V gene TRBV29-1 combines with J gene TRBJ2-1, with 14 bases matching TRBD2. The CDR3 is 15 residues long. Germline CDR1 is SQVTM and CDR2 is ANQGSEA. V was clipped by 7 bases and J by 6 bases; unmatched bases: 8. The CDR3 loop is CSAIHGTSGSNEQFF. The CDR3 DNA sequence: TGCAGCGCTATTCACGGGACTAGCGGGAGCAATGAGCAGTTCTTC.

This rearrangement joins TRBV6-2 or TRBV6-3 to TRBJ2-7; perhaps TRBD2 as D (6 bases). The germline gives CDR1 MNHEY, CDR2 SVGEGT. The ends were cut back, 5 bases at V and 2 bases at J, with 16 bases in the middle. The CDR3 is 15 residues long. CDR3 amino acids: CASSPFGGITYEQYF. CDR3 bases: TGTGCCAGCAGTCCCTTCGGAGGGATAACCTACGAGCAGTACTTC.

Regarding this clonotype: It may be a read error: a sequence one base away is much more abundant. The chain uses TRBV29-1 and TRBJ1-5; the D gene is possibly TRBD1 (5 bases). The CDR3 extends over 13 amino acids. The V end was cut by 5 bases, the J end by 7 bases, with 15 bases between. Germline CDR1 reads SQVTM; CDR2 reads ANQGSEA. The CDR3 is CSVFSAGGQPQHF. CDR3 sequence (DNA): TGCAGCGTTTTTTCAGCCGGGGGACAGCCCCAGCATTTT.

Worth noting for this clonotype: With a much larger clone just one base away, this may be a read error. The V gene is TRBV5-1, the J gene TRBJ2-2; D possibly corresponds to TRBD1 (6 bases). V lost 0 bases and J 10 bases, leaving 13 bases between the germline ends. The CDR3 spans 14 residues. Germline V CDR1 and CDR2: SGHRS, YFSETQ. This chain's CDR3 is CASSLDTGPEELFF. DNA for the CDR3: TGCGCCAGCAGCTTGGATACAGGGCCTGAGGAGCTGTTTTTT.

The chain couples TRBV20-1 to TRBJ2-1; tentative D call: TRBD1 (5 bases). Trimming took 3 bases from V and 10 from J, leaving 13 bases between them. In germline, CDR1 is DFQATT, CDR2 SNEGSKA (reference sequence). The CDR3 consists of 12 residues. This CDR3 is CSARSTSGEQFF. In DNA form, the CDR3 reads TGCAGTGCTAGGTCCACTTCAGGGGAGCAGTTCTTC.

This clonotype was seen ten or more times. The J gene is TRBJ2-1, the V gene TRBV6-2 or TRBV6-3; TRBD1 matches 8 bases. V lost 5 bases, J lost 1 base, and 1 base stayed unmatched. There are 14 residues in the CDR3. CDR1 and CDR2 from the germline V gene are MNHEY and SVGEGT. CDR3: CASSTGGSYNEQFF. The CDR3 bases are TGTGCCAGCAGTACAGGGGGTTCCTACAATGAGCAGTTCTTC.

As to this clonotype: An end of the junction does not agree with germline; a read error may underlie this. This rearrangement joins TRBV7-7 to TRBJ2-5; 7 nucleotides line up with TRBD1. The CDR3 loop spans 16 amino acids. Germline V gene lookup returns CDR1 SSHAT and CDR2 FNYEAQ (reference sequence). The CDR3 DNA follows: TGTGCCAGCAGCTCCGAGACAGGGAAATTCCAAGAGCCCCAGTACTTC. This codes for CASSSETGKFQEPQYF.

This clonotype showed up many times. The chain is built from TRBV6-2 or TRBV6-3 and TRBJ1-1; D is uncertain. From germline, CDR1 is MNHEY and CDR2 SVGEGT. The length of the CDR3 is 14 residues. The V end lost 4 bases, the J end lost 4 bases, and 13 bases lay between the germline ends. CDR3 region: CASSLSRRTTEAFF. DNA for the CDR3: TGTGCCAGCAGTTTGAGCAGACGGACCACTGAAGCTTTCTTT.

This clonotype came up many times. The genes are TRBV6-1 and TRBJ1-5; no definite D call. Per the germline V gene, CDR1 is MNHNS and CDR2 is SASEGT. The CDR3 covers 18 residues. The V and J ends lost 2 bases and 1 base respectively, with 18 bases between them. CDR3 DNA sequence: TGTGCCAGCAGTGAAAGAACTACGTGGCGGAGCAGCAATCAGCCCCAGCATTTT. It codes for CASSERTTWRSSNQPQHF.

This clonotype has at least ten counts. The chain employs TRBV20-1 and TRBJ2-7, with a tentative D call TRBD2 (7 bases). The CDR3 is 16 residues long. The V end was cut by 0 bases, the J end by 3 bases, with 18 bases between. CDR1 is DFQATT, CDR2 SNEGSKA, per germline (reference sequence). The CDR3 spells CSARDGRGLPHYEQYF. The DNA for the CDR3 is TGCAGTGCTAGAGATGGGCGGGGGCTCCCTCACTACGAGCAGTACTTC.